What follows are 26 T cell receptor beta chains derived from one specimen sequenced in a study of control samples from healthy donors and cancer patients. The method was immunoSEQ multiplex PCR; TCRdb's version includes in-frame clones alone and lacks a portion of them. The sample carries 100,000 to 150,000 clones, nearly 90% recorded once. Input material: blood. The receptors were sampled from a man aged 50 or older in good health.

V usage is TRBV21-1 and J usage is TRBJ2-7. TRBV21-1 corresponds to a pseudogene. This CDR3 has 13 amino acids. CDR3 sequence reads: CASSARDPYEQYF. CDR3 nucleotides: TGTGCCAGCAGCGCCCGGGACCCCTACGAGCAGTACTTC.

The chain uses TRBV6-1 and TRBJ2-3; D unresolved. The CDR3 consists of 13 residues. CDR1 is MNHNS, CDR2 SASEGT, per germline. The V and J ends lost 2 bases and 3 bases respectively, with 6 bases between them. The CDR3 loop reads CASSETGTDTQYF. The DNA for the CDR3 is TGTGCCAGCAGTGAAACTGGGACAGATACGCAGTATTTT.

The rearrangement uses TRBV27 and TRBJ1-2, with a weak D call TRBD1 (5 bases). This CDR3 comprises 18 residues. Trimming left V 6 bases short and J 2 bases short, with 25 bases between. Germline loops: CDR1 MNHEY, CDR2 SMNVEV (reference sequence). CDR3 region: CASRSPPGRQGENYGYTF. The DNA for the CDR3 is TGTGCCAGCAGATCCCCGCCCGGCCGGCAGGGCGAAAACTATGGCTACACCTTC.

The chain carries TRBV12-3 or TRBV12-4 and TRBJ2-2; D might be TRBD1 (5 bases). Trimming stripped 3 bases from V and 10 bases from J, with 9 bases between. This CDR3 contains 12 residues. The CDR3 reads CASSLLGAELFF. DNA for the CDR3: TGTGCCAGCAGTTTGTTAGGGGCGGAGCTGTTTTTT.

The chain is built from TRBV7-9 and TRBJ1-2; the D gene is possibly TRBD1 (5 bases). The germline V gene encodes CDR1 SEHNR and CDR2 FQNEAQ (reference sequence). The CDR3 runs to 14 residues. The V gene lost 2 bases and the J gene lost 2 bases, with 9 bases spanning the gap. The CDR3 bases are TGTGCCAGCAGCTTATCGGGACTAAACTATGGCTACACCTTC. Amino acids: CASSLSGLNYGYTF.

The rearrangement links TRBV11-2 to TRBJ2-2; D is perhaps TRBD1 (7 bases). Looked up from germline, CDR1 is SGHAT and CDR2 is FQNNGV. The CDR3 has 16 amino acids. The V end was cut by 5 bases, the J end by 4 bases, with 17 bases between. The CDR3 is CASSRTAGQTTGELFF. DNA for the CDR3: TGTGCCAGCAGCCGAACCGCGGGACAGACCACCGGGGAGCTGTTTTTT.

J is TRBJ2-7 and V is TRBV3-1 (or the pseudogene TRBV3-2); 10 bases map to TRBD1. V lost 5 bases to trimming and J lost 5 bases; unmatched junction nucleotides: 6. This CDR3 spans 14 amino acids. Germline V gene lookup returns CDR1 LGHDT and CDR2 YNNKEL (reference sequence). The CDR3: CASSGTGVLHEQYF. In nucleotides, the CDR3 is TGTGCCAGCAGCGGGACAGGGGTACTTCACGAGCAGTACTTC.

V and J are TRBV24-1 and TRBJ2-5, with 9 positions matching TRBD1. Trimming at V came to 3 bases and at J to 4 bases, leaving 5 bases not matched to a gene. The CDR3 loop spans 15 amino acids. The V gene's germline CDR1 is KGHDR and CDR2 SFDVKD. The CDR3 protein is CATSDQQGAGETQYF. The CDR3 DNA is TGTGCCACCAGTGATCAACAGGGGGCGGGAGAGACCCAGTACTTC.

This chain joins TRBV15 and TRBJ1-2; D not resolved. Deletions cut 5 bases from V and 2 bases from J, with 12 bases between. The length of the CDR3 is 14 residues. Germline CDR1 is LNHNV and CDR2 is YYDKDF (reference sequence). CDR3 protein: CATSVRGVNYGYTF. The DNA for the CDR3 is TGTGCCACCAGCGTCCGAGGTGTAAACTATGGCTACACCTTC.

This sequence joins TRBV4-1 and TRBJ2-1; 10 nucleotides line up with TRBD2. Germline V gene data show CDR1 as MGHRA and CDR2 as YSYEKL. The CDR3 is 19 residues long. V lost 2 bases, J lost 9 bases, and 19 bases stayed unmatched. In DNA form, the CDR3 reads TGCGCCAGCAGCCAAAGGCTTATTCCAGCGGGGGGGCTGGGCGGTGAGCAGTTCTTC. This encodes CASSQRLIPAGGLGGEQFF.

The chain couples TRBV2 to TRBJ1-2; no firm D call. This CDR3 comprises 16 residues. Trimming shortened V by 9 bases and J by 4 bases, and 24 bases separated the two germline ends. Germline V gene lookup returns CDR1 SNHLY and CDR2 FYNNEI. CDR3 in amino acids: CARLGGVVDPAYGYTF. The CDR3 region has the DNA TGTGCCAGGCTTGGTGGCGTCGTGGACCCCGCCTATGGCTACACCTTC.

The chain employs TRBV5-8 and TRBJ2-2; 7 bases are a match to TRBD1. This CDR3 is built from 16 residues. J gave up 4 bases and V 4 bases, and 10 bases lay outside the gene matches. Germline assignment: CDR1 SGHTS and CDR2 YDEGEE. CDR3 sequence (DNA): TGTGCCAGCAGCATTGGGACAGCGGTTACCACCGGGGAGCTGTTTTTT. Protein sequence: CASSIGTAVTTGELFF.

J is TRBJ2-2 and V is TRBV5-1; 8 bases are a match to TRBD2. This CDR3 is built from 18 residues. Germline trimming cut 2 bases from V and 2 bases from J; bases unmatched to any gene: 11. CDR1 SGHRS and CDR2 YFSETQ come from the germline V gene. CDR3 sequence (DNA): TGCGCCAGCAGCTTTACTTTTAGCGGGGCGGGAAACACCGGGGAGCTGTTTTTT. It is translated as CASSFTFSGAGNTGELFF. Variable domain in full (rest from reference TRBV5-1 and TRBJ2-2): KAGVTQTPRYLIKTRGQQVTLSCSPISGHRSVSWYQQTPGQGLQFLFEYFSETQRNKGNFPGRFSGRQFSNSRSEMNVSTLELGDSALYLCASSFTFSGAGNTGELFFGEGSRLTVL.

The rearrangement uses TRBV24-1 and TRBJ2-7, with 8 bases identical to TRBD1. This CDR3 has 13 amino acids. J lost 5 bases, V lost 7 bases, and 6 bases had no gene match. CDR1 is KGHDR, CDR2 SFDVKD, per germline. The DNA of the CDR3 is TGTGCCACCAGCCCAGGGGGCTGGGACGAGCAGTACTTC. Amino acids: CATSPGGWDEQYF.

This CDR3 is CASSRPLNEQFF. For the CDR3, the DNA is TGTGCCAGCAGCCGGCCCCTCAATGAGCAGTTCTTC. The chain has TRBV6-2 or TRBV6-3 and TRBJ2-1; D remains unclear. The CDR3 contains 12 residues. The germline V gene has CDR1 MNHEY and CDR2 SVGEGT. The germline V and J ends were trimmed by 6 bases and 6 bases, with 9 bases remaining between them.

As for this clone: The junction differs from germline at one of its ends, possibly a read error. The CDR3 DNA reads as TGTGCCAGCAGGGAAGGACTCCCGCCAGATACGCAGTATTTT. Its protein is CASREGLPPDTQYF. The V gene is TRBV2, the J gene TRBJ2-3; D might be TRBD2 (5 bases). The CDR3 contains 14 residues. Germline loops: CDR1 SNHLY, CDR2 FYNNEI.

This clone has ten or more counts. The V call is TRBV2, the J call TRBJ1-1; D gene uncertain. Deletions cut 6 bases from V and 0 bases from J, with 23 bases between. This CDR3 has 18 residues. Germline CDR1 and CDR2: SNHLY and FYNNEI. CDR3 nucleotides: TGTGCCAGCAGCCTACGAGAGGGCGCGAACGGATTGAACACTGAAGCTTTCTTT. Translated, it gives CASSLREGANGLNTEAFF.

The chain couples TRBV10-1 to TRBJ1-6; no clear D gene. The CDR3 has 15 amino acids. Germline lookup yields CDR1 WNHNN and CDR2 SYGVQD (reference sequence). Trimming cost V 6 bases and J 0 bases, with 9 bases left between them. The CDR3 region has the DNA TGCGCCAGCAGGGATCACAGCTCCTATAATTCACCCCTCCACTTT. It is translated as CASRDHSSYNSPLHF.

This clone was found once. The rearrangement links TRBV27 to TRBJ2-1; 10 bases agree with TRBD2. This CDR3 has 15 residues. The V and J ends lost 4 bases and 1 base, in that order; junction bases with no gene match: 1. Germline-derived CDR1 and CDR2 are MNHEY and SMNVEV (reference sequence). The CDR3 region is CASSSAGGSYNEQFF. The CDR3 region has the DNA TGTGCCAGCAGTTCAGCGGGGGGGTCCTACAATGAGCAGTTCTTC.

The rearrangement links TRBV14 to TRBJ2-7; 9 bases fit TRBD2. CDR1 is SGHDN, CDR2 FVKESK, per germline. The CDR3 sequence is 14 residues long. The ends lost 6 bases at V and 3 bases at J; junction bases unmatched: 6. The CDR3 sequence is CASRLSGGRYEQYF. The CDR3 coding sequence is TGTGCCAGCAGACTTAGCGGGGGACGCTACGAGCAGTACTTC.

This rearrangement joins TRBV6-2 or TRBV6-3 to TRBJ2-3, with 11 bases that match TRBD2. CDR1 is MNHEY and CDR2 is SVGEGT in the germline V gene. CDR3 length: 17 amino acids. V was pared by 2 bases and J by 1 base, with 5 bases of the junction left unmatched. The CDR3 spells CASSYLLLAGGTDTQYF. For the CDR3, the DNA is TGTGCCAGCAGTTACCTGCTACTAGCGGGGGGCACAGATACGCAGTATTTT.

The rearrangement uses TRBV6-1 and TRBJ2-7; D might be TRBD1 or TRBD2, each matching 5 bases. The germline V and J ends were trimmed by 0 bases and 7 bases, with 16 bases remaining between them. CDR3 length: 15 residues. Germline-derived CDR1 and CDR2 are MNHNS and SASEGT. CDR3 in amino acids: CASSEALLGVREQYF. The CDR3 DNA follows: TGTGCCAGCAGTGAAGCCTTGTTGGGGGTGAGGGAGCAGTACTTC.

The CDR3 here is CASSLDLAGGPQQYF. The DNA for the CDR3 is TGTGCCAGCAGCTTGGATCTAGCGGGGGGGCCCCAGCAGTACTTC. This chain connects TRBV5-6 to TRBJ2-7; 12 nucleotides match TRBD2. The CDR3 spans 15 residues. The V and J ends lost 0 bases and 8 bases, in that order; junction bases with no gene match: 6. Germline lookup yields CDR1 SGHDT and CDR2 YYEEEE. Complete variable domain (other parts from reference TRBV5-6 and TRBJ2-7): DAGVTQSPTHLIKTRGQQVTLRCSPKSGHDTVSWYQQALGQGPQFIFQYYEEEERQRGNFPDRFSGHQFPNYSSELNVNALLLGDSALYLCASSLDLAGGPQQYFGPGTRLTVT.

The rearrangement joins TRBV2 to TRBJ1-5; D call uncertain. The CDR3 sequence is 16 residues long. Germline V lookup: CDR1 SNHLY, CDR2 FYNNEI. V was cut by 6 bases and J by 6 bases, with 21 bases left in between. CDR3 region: CASRPIPVGKAQPQHF. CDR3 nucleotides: TGTGCCAGCAGACCCATCCCGGTAGGGAAGGCTCAGCCCCAGCATTTT.

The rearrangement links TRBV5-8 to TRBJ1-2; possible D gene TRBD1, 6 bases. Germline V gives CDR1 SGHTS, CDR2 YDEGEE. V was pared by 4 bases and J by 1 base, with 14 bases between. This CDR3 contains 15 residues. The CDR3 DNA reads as TGTGCCAGCAGCCCCCACAGGGTCCTTAACTATGGCTACACCTTC. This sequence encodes CASSPHRVLNYGYTF.

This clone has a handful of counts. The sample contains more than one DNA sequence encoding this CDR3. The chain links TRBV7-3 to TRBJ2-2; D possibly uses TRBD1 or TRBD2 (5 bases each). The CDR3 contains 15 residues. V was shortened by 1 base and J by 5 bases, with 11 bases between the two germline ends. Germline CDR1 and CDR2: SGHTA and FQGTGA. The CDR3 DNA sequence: TGTGCCAGCAGCTTAAATCCGAGGGGAACCGGGGAGCTGTTTTTT. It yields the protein CASSLNPRGTGELFF.